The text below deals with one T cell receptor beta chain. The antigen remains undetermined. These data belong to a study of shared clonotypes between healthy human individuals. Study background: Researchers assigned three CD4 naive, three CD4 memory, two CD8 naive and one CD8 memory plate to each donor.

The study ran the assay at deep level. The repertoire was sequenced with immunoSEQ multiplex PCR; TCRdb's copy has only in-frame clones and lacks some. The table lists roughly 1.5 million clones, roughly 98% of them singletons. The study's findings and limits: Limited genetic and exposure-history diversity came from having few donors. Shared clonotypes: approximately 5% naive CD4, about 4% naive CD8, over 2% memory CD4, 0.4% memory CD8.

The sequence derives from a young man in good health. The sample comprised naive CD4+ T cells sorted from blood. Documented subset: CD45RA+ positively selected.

The CDR3 DNA reads as TGTGCCAGCAGCTCTACTAGTTTAGCCAAAAACATTCAGTACTTC. Protein: CASSSTSLAKNIQYF. The J gene is TRBJ2-4, the V gene TRBV5-4; the D gene is possibly TRBD2 (5 bases). The CDR3 length is 15 residues. Per the germline V gene, CDR1 is SGHNT and CDR2 is YYREEE (reference sequence). The V gene lost 3 bases and the J gene lost 0 bases, with 10 bases spanning the gap.